These T cell receptor beta chains were read from a single sample in a study of T cells in Graves' hyperthyroidism and ophthalmopathy. From the multiplex PCR reads, TCRdb called clonotypes with MiXCR, one entry per CDR3 protein. Found here are about 610,000 distinct CDR3 sequences, approximately 15% of them singletons; the top ten hold about 4.5%. The sample comprised blood. The receptors stem from a woman aged 35 to 49 with Graves' ophthalmopathy. CDR3s include the opening cysteine and the closing phenylalanine or tryptophan. Fields, in order: D gene, clone size, V gene, J gene, CDR3 protein, CDR3 DNA. D genes are given only for firm matches. Clone size is shown for a subset of rows, as once, few, many or a class of expanded clone.

NA,NA,TRBV28,TRBJ1-1,CASSLRIGRGNTEAFF,TGTGCCAGCAGTCTCCGGATCGGGAGGGGGAACACTGAAGCTTTCTTT
TRBD1,few,TRBV18,TRBJ1-1,CASSPPDRGSSAFF,TGTGCCAGCTCACCACCCGACAGGGGATCATCAGCTTTCTTT
NA,many,TRBV28,TRBJ1-2,CASSSPLAGFGYGYTF,TGTGCCAGCAGTTCACCGTTGGCAGGGTTTGGCTATGGCTACACCTTC
NA,many,TRBV9,TRBJ2-5,CASNRFRETQYF,TGTGCCAGCAACCGTTTTAGAGAGACCCAGTACTTC
TRBD2,NA,TRBV6-2/TRBV6-3,TRBJ2-7,CASSSRRGGSYEQYF,TGTGCCAGCTCCTCTCGGCGGGGGGGGTCCTACGAGCAGTACTTC
NA,many,TRBV27,TRBJ1-2,CASSLLGGHSPLGYTF,TGTGCCAGCAGTTTATTGGGGGGACATTCCCCCTTAGGCTACACCTTC
NA,NA,TRBV27,TRBJ1-1,CASKQQVNTEAFF,TGTGCCAGCAAACAACAGGTGAACACTGAAGCTTTCTTT
NA,few,TRBV5-1,TRBJ2-7,CASSLVVGPSYEQYF,TGCGCCAGCAGCTTGGTTGTAGGTCCCTCCTACGAGCAGTACTTC
TRBD1,many,TRBV12-3/TRBV12-4,TRBJ1-1,CASSSLGTAPQAFF,TGTGCCAGCAGTTCCCTTGGGACAGCCCCTCAAGCTTTCTTT
NA,NA,TRBV11-2,TRBJ2-3,CASSSLSSALDTQYF,TGTGCCAGCAGCTCCCTTTCCTCCGCCCTAGATACGCAGTATTTT
TRBD1,many,TRBV15,TRBJ1-3,CATSGDRGSGNTIYF,TGTGCCACCAGCGGAGACAGGGGGTCTGGAAACACCATATATTTT
NA,NA,TRBV24-1,TRBJ2-5,CATRGLGEETQYF,TGTGCCACCAGGGGACTCGGGGAAGAGACCCAGTACTTC
TRBD2,few,TRBV20-1,TRBJ2-7,CSARDSTSGRRSFEQYF,TGCAGTGCTAGAGATTCAACTAGCGGGAGACGCTCCTTCGAGCAGTACTTC
TRBD2,many,TRBV19,TRBJ2-5,CASSRGTSGGDQETQYF,TGTGCCAGTAGTAGAGGGACTAGCGGGGGCGACCAAGAGACCCAGTACTTC
NA,NA,TRBV6-5,TRBJ1-1,CASSYRGAVSEAFF,TGTGCCAGCAGTTATAGGGGCGCTGTCTCTGAAGCTTTCTTT
TRBD2,many,TRBV10-1,TRBJ2-7,CANNRTSGSYEQYF,TGCGCCAACAACCGGACTAGCGGGAGCTACGAGCAGTACTTC
TRBD1,NA,TRBV7-2,TRBJ2-5,CASSLALGTGKTQYF,TGTGCCAGCAGCTTAGCTTTAGGGACAGGGAAGACCCAGTACTTC
NA,NA,TRBV29-1,TRBJ2-7,CSVGAEGSYEQYF,TGCAGCGTGGGGGCGGAGGGATCCTACGAGCAGTACTTC
TRBD2,NA,TRBV6-1,TRBJ2-4,CASSPSPRETGNIQYF,TGTGCCAGCAGCCCCTCCCCGCGGGAGACGGGGAACATTCAGTACTTC
TRBD2,few,TRBV12-3/TRBV12-4,TRBJ2-4,CASSKGRELAKNIQYF,TGTGCCAGCAGTAAGGGGAGGGAACTAGCCAAAAACATTCAGTACTTC
TRBD1,NA,TRBV12-3/TRBV12-4,TRBJ2-7,CASTPWGQGPYEQYF,TGTGCCAGCACCCCTTGGGGACAGGGACCCTACGAGCAGTACTTC
NA,many,TRBV5-1,TRBJ1-5,CASSLSPNQPQHF,TGCGCCAGCAGCTTAAGCCCCAATCAGCCCCAGCATTTT
TRBD2,few,TRBV3-1,TRBJ2-7,CASSQGLAAHEQYF,TGTGCCAGCAGCCAAGGACTAGCGGCACACGAGCAGTACTTC
NA,many,TRBV7-6,TRBJ2-2,CASSPRLGTGELFF,TGTGCCAGCAGCCCGCGACTAGGCACCGGGGAGCTGTTTTTT
NA,many,TRBV6-2/TRBV6-3,TRBJ2-7,CASIGDTYYEQYF,TGTGCCAGCATCGGGGACACCTACTACGAGCAGTACTTC
NA,many,TRBV12-3/TRBV12-4,TRBJ2-2,CASIQTQAGELFF,TGTGCCAGCATCCAGACCCAGGCCGGGGAGCTGTTTTTT
NA,NA,TRBV6-2/TRBV6-3,TRBJ1-5,CASRKDSLNQPQHF,TGTGCCAGCAGAAAGGACAGTCTCAATCAGCCCCAGCATTTT
NA,many,TRBV6-2/TRBV6-3,TRBJ2-7,CASSYLRDGTYEQYF,TGTGCCAGCAGTTACCTCCGGGACGGAACCTACGAGCAGTACTTC
TRBD2,NA,TRBV12-3/TRBV12-4,TRBJ2-5,CASTGTSGLQETQYF,TGTGCCAGCACCGGAACTAGCGGGTTACAAGAGACCCAGTACTTC
NA,many,TRBV6-5,TRBJ1-2,CASSWVGDYGYTF,TGTGCCAGCAGTTGGGTGGGGGATTATGGCTACACCTTC
TRBD2,NA,TRBV19,TRBJ2-7,CASSIDRRGRAVSYEQYF,TGTGCCAGTAGTATAGATCGCCGCGGGAGGGCTGTTAGTTACGAGCAGTACTTC
NA,NA,TRBV27,TRBJ1-1,CASSLMGSDTEAFF,TGTGCCAGCAGTTTAATGGGGTCGGACACTGAAGCTTTCTTT
NA,many,TRBV6-2/TRBV6-3,TRBJ1-5,CASSYSRGRAGNQPQHF,TGTGCCAGCAGTTACTCGCGGGGGCGGGCTGGCAATCAGCCCCAGCATTTT
TRBD1,many,TRBV6-2/TRBV6-3,TRBJ2-7,CASSYTGERGHEQYF,TGTGCCAGCAGTTATACAGGGGAGAGGGGACACGAGCAGTACTTC
NA,few,TRBV19,TRBJ1-5,CASSILAGVGQPQHF,TGTGCCAGTAGTATTTTGGCAGGGGTTGGCCAGCCCCAGCATTTT
NA,many,TRBV20-1,TRBJ2-7,CSASPLLDRDEQYF,TGCAGTGCTAGCCCCCTACTAGATCGAGACGAGCAGTACTTC
NA,many,TRBV28,TRBJ2-5,CASSDTDRLKETQYF,TGTGCCAGCAGTGACACGGACAGACTAAAAGAGACCCAGTACTTC
TRBD1,NA,TRBV20-1,TRBJ1-5,CSASQTGNQPQHF,TGCAGTGCTAGCCAGACAGGGAACCAGCCCCAGCATTTT
NA,many,TRBV10-3,TRBJ2-5,CAISDSGERETQYF,TGTGCCATCAGTGATTCGGGGGAGCGAGAGACCCAGTACTTC
NA,few,TRBV11-3,TRBJ2-7,CASSAGHIYEQYF,TGTGCCAGCAGCGCGGGTCACATCTACGAGCAGTACTTC
TRBD2,few,TRBV29-1,TRBJ2-3,CSVGGTSGSTDTQYF,TGCAGCGTCGGAGGGACTAGCGGGAGCACAGATACGCAGTATTTT
TRBD2,many,TRBV29-1,TRBJ2-7,CSVLLAGELSYEQYF,TGCAGCGTACTTCTCGCGGGAGAGCTCTCCTACGAGCAGTACTTC
TRBD1,NA,TRBV7-9,TRBJ2-7,CASSIPGSGGYEQYF,TGTGCCAGCAGCATCCCCGGTTCAGGGGGCTACGAGCAGTACTTC
NA,many,TRBV27,TRBJ1-4,CASSITGWDEKLFF,TGTGCCAGCAGTATAACAGGGTGGGATGAAAAACTGTTTTTT
TRBD1,NA,TRBV20-1,TRBJ1-2,CSASTGGDYGYTF,TGCAGTGCTAGCACAGGGGGCGACTATGGCTACACCTTC
NA,few,TRBV11-2,TRBJ2-2,CASSSRVFGELFF,TGTGCCAGCAGCTCGAGGGTGTTTGGGGAGCTGTTTTTT
TRBD2,many,TRBV7-2,TRBJ2-5,CASSPYAREGETQYF,TGTGCCAGCAGCCCTTATGCCCGGGAGGGAGAGACCCAGTACTTC
NA,NA,TRBV29-1,TRBJ2-7,CSVLLPGTYYEQYF,TGCAGCGTTCTTTTACCCGGGACTTACTACGAGCAGTACTTC